The next 6 T cell receptor beta chains were all read from a single sample in a study of cytomegalovirus exposure and HLA in healthy donors. PCR involved 60 Vbeta and 13 Jbeta primers. Repertoires were generated with immunoSEQ multiplex PCR, while TCRdb's copy carries only in-frame clones and drops some. The sample has about 170,000 clones; more than 70% are singletons. Sequenced input: PBMCs. These receptors all come from a male donor in good health and CMV-seronegative.

This rearrangement joins TRBV5-4 to TRBJ1-1; 10 bases agree with TRBD1. Germline CDR1 SGHNT, CDR2 YYREEE (reference sequence). Germline trimming cut 5 bases from V and 7 bases from J; bases unmatched to any gene: 8. This CDR3 is 14 amino acids long. Here the CDR3 DNA reads TGTGCCAGCAGTCCCGGGACAGGGGCCCGTGAAGCTTTCTTT. This codes for CASSPGTGAREAFF.

The chain couples TRBV5-1 to TRBJ2-7, with unresolved D. This CDR3 has 13 residues. V lost 0 bases to trimming and J lost 2 bases, with 6 bases between them. Looked up from germline, CDR1 is SGHRS and CDR2 is YFSETQ. CDR3 bases: TGCGCCAGCAGCTTGGGAGTCGCCTACGAGCAGTACTTC. It codes for CASSLGVAYEQYF.

V and J are TRBV27 and TRBJ2-7; 8 nucleotides match TRBD2. The CDR3 runs to 16 residues. The junction had 12 bases not matched to a gene; V was cut back by 3 bases and J by 5 bases. Germline values: CDR1 MNHEY, CDR2 SMNVEV (reference sequence). CDR3 region: CASSLVGSGIPNEQYF. The CDR3 DNA follows: TGTGCCAGCAGTTTGGTTGGTAGCGGGATCCCAAACGAGCAGTACTTC.

The V gene is TRBV15, the J gene TRBJ1-4; TRBD1 aligns across 7 bases. This CDR3 comprises 15 residues. J was trimmed by 6 bases and V by 1 base; bases with no gene match: 5. Germline V gene lookup returns CDR1 LNHNV and CDR2 YYDKDF (reference sequence). CDR3 sequence reads: CATSRGGGWDEKLFF. CDR3 bases: TGTGCCACCAGCAGAGGAGGGGGCTGGGATGAAAAACTGTTTTTT.

This rearrangement joins TRBV30 to TRBJ2-7; 8 nucleotides align to TRBD2. The ends lost 0 bases at V and 2 bases at J; junction bases unmatched: 3. Germline CDR1 is GTSNPN and CDR2 is SVGIG (reference sequence). This CDR3 spans 14 amino acids. The CDR3 loop reads CAWSVLAGTYEQYF. CDR3 nucleotide sequence: TGTGCCTGGAGTGTATTAGCGGGAACCTACGAGCAGTACTTC.

The V call is TRBV6-5, the J call TRBJ2-1; 9 nucleotides match TRBD1. CDR3 size: 16 residues. Germline CDR1 and CDR2: MNHEY and SVGAGI. V lost 0 bases and J lost 8; bases outside the gene matches: 8. CDR3 nucleotides: TGTGCCAGCAGTTACTCCGGGGACAGGGAACTCGATGAGCAGTTCTTC. Residues: CASSYSGDRELDEQFF.